The TCR beta chain described here comes from a study of shared clonotypes between healthy human individuals. Several immunoSEQ plates held equal portions of the genomic DNA taken from each subset. The repertoire was sequenced with immunoSEQ multiplex PCR; TCRdb's copy has only in-frame clones and lacks some. The sample records roughly 2.5 million clones, approximately 94% being singletons. The split of CD4+ cells yielded CD45RA+ naive and CD45RA-negative memory subsets. From germline, CDR1 is SGDLS and CDR2 YYNGEE. With 0 bases clipped from V and 4 bases from J, the junction kept 7 bases outside the gene matches. The CDR3 loop spans 17 amino acids.

This chain connects TRBV9 to TRBJ1-3; 10 nucleotides agree with TRBD1. Sequencing used naive CD4+ T cells sorted from blood. Subset here: CD45RA+ positively selected. This TCR derives from a man younger than 30 in good health. The CDR3 sequence: CASSVADRGLSGNTIYF. As DNA, the CDR3 is TGTGCCAGCAGCGTAGCCGACAGGGGGCTCTCCGGAAACACCATATATTTT.